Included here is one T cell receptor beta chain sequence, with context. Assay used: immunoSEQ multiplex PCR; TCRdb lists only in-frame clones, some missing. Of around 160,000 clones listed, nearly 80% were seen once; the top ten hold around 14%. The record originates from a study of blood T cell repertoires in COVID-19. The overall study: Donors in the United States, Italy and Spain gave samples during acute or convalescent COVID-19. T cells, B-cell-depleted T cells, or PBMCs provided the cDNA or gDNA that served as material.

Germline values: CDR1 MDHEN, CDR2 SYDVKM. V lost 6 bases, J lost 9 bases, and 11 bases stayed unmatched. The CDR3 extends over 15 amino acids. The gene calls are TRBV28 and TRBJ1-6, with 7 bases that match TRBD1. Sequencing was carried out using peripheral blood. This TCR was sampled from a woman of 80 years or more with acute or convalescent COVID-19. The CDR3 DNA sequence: TGTGCCAGCAGGACAGGACAGGAGGGTGTTTCACCCCTCCACTTT. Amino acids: CASRTGQEGVSPLHF.